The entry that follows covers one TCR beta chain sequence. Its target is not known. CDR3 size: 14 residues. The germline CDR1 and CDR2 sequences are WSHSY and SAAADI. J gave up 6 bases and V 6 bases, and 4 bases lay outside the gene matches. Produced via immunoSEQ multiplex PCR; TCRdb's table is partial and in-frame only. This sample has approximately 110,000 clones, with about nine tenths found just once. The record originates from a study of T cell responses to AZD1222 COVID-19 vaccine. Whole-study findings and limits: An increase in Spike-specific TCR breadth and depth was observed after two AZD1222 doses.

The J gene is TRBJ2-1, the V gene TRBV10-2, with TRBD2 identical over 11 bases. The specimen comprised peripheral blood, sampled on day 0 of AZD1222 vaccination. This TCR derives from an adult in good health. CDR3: CASRTSGSINEQFF. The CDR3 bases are TGCGCCAGCAGAACTAGCGGGAGTATCAATGAGCAGTTCTTC.